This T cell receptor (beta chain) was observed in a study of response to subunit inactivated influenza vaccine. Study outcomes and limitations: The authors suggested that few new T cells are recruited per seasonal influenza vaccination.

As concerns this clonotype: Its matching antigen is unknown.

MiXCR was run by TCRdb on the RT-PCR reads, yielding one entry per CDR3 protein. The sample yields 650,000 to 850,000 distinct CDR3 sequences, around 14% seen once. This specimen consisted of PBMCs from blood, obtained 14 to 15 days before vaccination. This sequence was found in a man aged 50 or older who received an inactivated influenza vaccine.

CDR3 in amino acids: CASSPGNYPTDTQYF. Here the CDR3 DNA reads TGTGCCAGCAGCCCGGGCAACTACCCTACAGATACGCAGTATTTT. The chain has TRBV6-2 or TRBV6-3 and TRBJ2-3; no reliable D call. V lost 6 bases to trimming and J lost 3 bases, with 16 bases between them. The CDR3 runs to 15 residues. The germline V gene has CDR1 MNHEY and CDR2 SVGEGT.